Below are 21 T cell receptor gamma chains sequenced from a single sample in a study of Vδ1+ human thymocytes. Study conclusions and caveats: In the thymus, TRG and TRD repertoires looked highly polyclonal with Gaussian CDR3 lengths.

RNA was extracted from the cells and then reverse transcribed. The CDR3 regions were amplified by multiplex PCR from V-gene primers to a constant-region primer. TCRdb made new clone calls on the multiplex PCR reads using CATT. The sample includes 35,000 or so gamma-chain clones, just over 20% of them seen just once. Which antigens these TCRs recognize remains unknown. The material sequenced was Vdelta1+ gamma-delta thymocytes from the thymus. Stated subset: FACS-sorted CD3+ TCRalphabeta- TCRVdelta1+ TCRVdelta2- thymocytes. The receptors stem from a girl less than two years old who had congenital heart surgery.

This chain links TRGV8 with TRGJP1. The CDR3 is 18 residues long. Trimming took 0 bases from V and 4 from J; bases not matched to a gene: 14. Looked up from germline, CDR1 is VENAVY and CDR2 is YDSYNSRV. For the CDR3, the DNA is TGTGCCACCTGGGATAGGCCGGTCGGTTCCCTCACTGGTTGGTTCAAGATATTT. Translation: CATWDRPVGSLTGWFKIF.

Regarding this clone: Distinct nucleotide sequences in the sample also encode this CDR3. The rearrangement joins TRGV9 to TRGJ1 or TRGJ2. The CDR3 sequence is 13 residues long. V shed 2 bases, J shed 7 bases, and the junction held 8 bases outside the gene matches. Looked up from germline, CDR1 is GITISATS and CDR2 is ISYDGTV (reference sequence). CDR3: CALWEDADYKKLF. The CDR3 coding sequence is TGTGCCTTGTGGGAGGACGCCGACTATAAGAAACTCTTT.

Note on this clone: At the DNA level, this CDR3 is encoded by other sequences in the same sample as well. V is TRGV9 and J is TRGJ1 or TRGJ2. J gave up 4 bases and V 0 bases, and 6 bases lay outside the gene matches. The CDR3 has 14 amino acids. Per the germline V gene, CDR1 is GITISATS and CDR2 is ISYDGTV (reference sequence). In DNA form, the CDR3 reads TGTGCCTTGTGGGAGGTGCGGGGCTATTATAAGAAACTCTTT. Residues: CALWEVRGYYKKLF.

The chain employs TRGV3 and TRGJ1 or TRGJ2. CDR1 and CDR2 (germline): VTNTFY, YDVSTARD (reference sequence). V shed 0 bases, J shed 12 bases, and the junction held 8 bases outside the gene matches. The CDR3 extends over 12 amino acids. The CDR3 spells CATWDRRFGKLF. CDR3 DNA: TGTGCCACCTGGGACAGGCGATTTGGGAAACTCTTT.

This clone was recorded a few times. The same CDR3 is also encoded by other DNA sequences in this sample. The genes are TRGV8 and TRGJ1 or TRGJ2. Losses at the gene ends were 1 base for V and 6 bases for J; bases not matched to a gene: 6. The CDR3 has 13 amino acids. CDR1 and CDR2 from the germline V gene are VENAVY and YDSYNSRV. The CDR3 reads CATWDSSGYKKLF. As DNA, the CDR3 is TGTGCCACCTGGGATAGTTCGGGTTATAAGAAACTCTTT.

In this sample, this clone turned up once. Mismatch with germline at one junction end may stem from a read error. The chain couples TRGV9 to TRGJP. The CDR3 covers 15 residues. Germline loops: CDR1 GITISATS, CDR2 ISYDGTV (reference sequence). The CDR3 DNA follows: TGTACCTTGTGGGAGAAAGAGTTGGGCAAAAAAATCAAGGTATTT. Translating it yields CTLWEKELGKKIKVF.

The sample holds a few counts of this clone. The gene calls are TRGV9 and TRGJ1 or TRGJ2. Germline V gives CDR1 GITISATS, CDR2 ISYDGTV (reference sequence). V trimming: 5 bases; J trimming: 3 bases; junction bases outside the gene matches: 4. This CDR3 is 12 amino acids long. The CDR3 nucleotides read TGTGCCTTGTGGGTCGGTTATTATAAGAAACTCTTT. It translates to CALWVGYYKKLF.

The rearrangement joins TRGV9 to TRGJ1 or TRGJ2. Per the germline V gene, CDR1 is GITISATS and CDR2 is ISYDGTV (reference sequence). The trim removed 6 bases at V and 12 bases at J, leaving 5 bases unmatched. There are 9 residues in the CDR3. CDR3 in amino acids: CALWSRKLF. The CDR3 nucleotides read TGTGCCTTGTGGTCAAGGAAACTCTTT.

This clone was observed a handful of times. The sample carries other DNA sequences with the same CDR3. The chain joins TRGV8 to TRGJ1 or TRGJ2. Germline CDR1 VENAVY, CDR2 YDSYNSRV. V lost 3 bases, J lost 2 bases, and 4 bases stayed unmatched. The CDR3 is made up of 13 amino acids. The CDR3: CATWDLYYYKKLF. CDR3 nucleotide sequence: TGTGCCACCTGGGATCTTTATTATTATAAGAAACTCTTT.

Details on this clone: A clone one base away is much larger, so this may be a read error. V is TRGV8 and J is TRGJ1 or TRGJ2. The CDR3 length is 13 residues. In germline, CDR1 is VENAVY, CDR2 YDSYNSRV. J gave up 5 bases and V 4 bases, and 8 bases lay outside the gene matches. The CDR3 spells CATWDRGHYKKLF. CDR3 in DNA: TGTGCCACCTGGGACAGGGGTCATTATAAGAAACTCTTT.

The sample holds a few counts of this clone. The J gene is TRGJ1 or TRGJ2, the V gene TRGV3. Trimming at V came to 0 bases and at J to 11 bases, leaving 7 bases not matched to a gene. CDR3 size: 12 residues. Germline V gives CDR1 VTNTFY, CDR2 YDVSTARD (reference sequence). CDR3 sequence reads: CATWDRPCEKLF. DNA of the CDR3: TGTGCCACCTGGGACAGGCCTTGCGAGAAACTCTTT.

The rearrangement uses TRGV8 and TRGJP1. Germline CDR1 is VENAVY and CDR2 is YDSYNSRV. Losses at the gene ends were 3 bases for V and 0 bases for J; bases not matched to a gene: 7. This CDR3 region has 16 residues. In nucleotides, the CDR3 is TGTGCCACCTGGGATCGGGTTTATACCACTGGTTGGTTCAAGATATTT. It yields the protein CATWDRVYTTGWFKIF.

Worth noting for this clone: The identical CDR3 is also encoded by other nucleotide sequences in the sample. The rearrangement uses TRGV2 and TRGJ1 or TRGJ2. Germline V gene data show CDR1 as EGSNGY and CDR2 as YDSYNSKV. The V segment lost 1 base and the J segment 3 bases; nucleotides outside the gene matches: 6. This CDR3 has 14 residues. The CDR3 DNA is TGTGCCACCTGGGACGGTCTCATTTATTATAAGAAACTCTTT. It yields the protein CATWDGLIYYKKLF.

As concerns this clone: The junction and the germline gene differ at one end; a read error may be behind it. V gene TRGV9 combines with J gene TRGJP1. Germline V gene lookup returns CDR1 GITISATS and CDR2 ISYDGTV (reference sequence). The CDR3 totals 16 residues. CDR3 sequence: CALWGDWWGTGRFKIF. CDR3 DNA: TGTGCCTTGTGGGGGGATTGGTGGGGCACTGGTCGGTTCAAGATATTT.

The chain is built from TRGV4 and TRGJP. The germline V gene encodes CDR1 EGSTGY and CDR2 YDSYTSSV. This CDR3 is built from 15 residues. Trimming took 1 base from V and 6 from J; bases not matched to a gene: 0. CDR3: CATWDGELGKKIKVF. The DNA of the CDR3 is TGTGCCACCTGGGATGGAGAGTTGGGCAAAAAAATCAAGGTATTT.

The genes are TRGV4 and TRGJ1 or TRGJ2. V dropped 4 bases and J dropped 7; count of bases not matched to a gene: 10. The germline V gene has CDR1 EGSTGY and CDR2 YDSYTSSV. CDR3 length equals 13 residues. In DNA form, the CDR3 reads TGTGCCACCTGGGACTTGGGGTTGTATAAGAAACTCTTT. This encodes CATWDLGLYKKLF.

This chain joins TRGV3 and TRGJ1 or TRGJ2. The V gene end was trimmed by 9 bases and the J gene end by 11 bases; junction bases not matched to a gene: 16. This CDR3 is 12 amino acids long. Looked up from germline, CDR1 is VTNTFY and CDR2 is YDVSTARD (reference sequence). The CDR3 loop is CATRASAGEKLF. CDR3 in DNA: TGTGCCACCAGGGCCTCTGCCGGGGAGAAACTCTTT.

In this sample, this clone turned up a few times. The gene calls are TRGV3 and TRGJ1 or TRGJ2. Germline loops: CDR1 VTNTFY, CDR2 YDVSTARD (reference sequence). The CDR3 has 12 residues. Losses at the gene ends were 1 base for V and 9 bases for J; bases not matched to a gene: 6. CDR3 DNA: TGTGCCACCTGGGACAGAGAGATTAAGAAACTCTTT. As protein: CATWDREIKKLF.

The chain recombines TRGV3 with TRGJ1 or TRGJ2. Germline V CDR1 and CDR2: VTNTFY, YDVSTARD (reference sequence). V lost 0 bases, J lost 12 bases, and 11 bases stayed unmatched. The CDR3 has 13 amino acids. The CDR3 region is CATWDRRYNTKLF. CDR3 sequence (DNA): TGTGCCACCTGGGACAGGCGATACAATACGAAACTCTTT.

Turning to this clone: This clone may be a read error of a much larger clone one base away. In the same sample, other DNA sequences code for this CDR3. J is TRGJ1 or TRGJ2 and V is TRGV4. The CDR3 loop spans 13 amino acids. V was pared by 1 base and J by 3 bases, with 3 bases of the junction left unmatched. From germline, CDR1 is EGSTGY and CDR2 YDSYTSSV. CDR3: CATWDGPYYKKLF. In DNA, the CDR3 is TGTGCCACCTGGGATGGTCCTTATTATAAGAAACTCTTT.

As concerns this clone: One base away lies a much larger clone, so this may be a sequencing read error. The same CDR3 also results from other DNA sequences found in this sample. V and J are TRGV4 and TRGJ1 or TRGJ2. The germline V gene encodes CDR1 EGSTGY and CDR2 YDSYTSSV. The CDR3 sequence is 13 residues long. Unmatched junction bases numbered 4, after V lost 5 bases and J lost 0 bases. Written as DNA, the CDR3 is TGTGCCACCTGGGCCGGGAATTATTATAAGAAACTCTTT. The encoded protein is CATWAGNYYKKLF.